This T cell receptor beta chain stems from a study of PD-L1 blockade in urothelial cancer. Measured with immunoSEQ multiplex PCR; TCRdb has only the in-frame clones, and not every one. The sample consists of about 52,000 clones, about 80% of them appearing once. Each patient's cancer was a locally advanced or metastatic urothelial carcinoma. V dropped 4 bases and J dropped 3 bases, with 16 bases sitting between them. There are 15 residues in the CDR3. Germline V gives CDR1 MRHNA, CDR2 SNTAGT. The rearrangement joins TRBV6-4 to TRBJ2-7; D perhaps matches TRBD2 (5 bases). This material consisted of PBMCs, taken around atezolizumab (anti-PD-L1) treatment. This clonotype was obtained from a man aged 40-49 years with urothelial cancer. The CDR3 loop is CASSVEGSGIYEQYF. The CDR3 DNA reads as TGTGCCAGCAGTGTTGAGGGTTCCGGAATCTACGAGCAGTACTTC.